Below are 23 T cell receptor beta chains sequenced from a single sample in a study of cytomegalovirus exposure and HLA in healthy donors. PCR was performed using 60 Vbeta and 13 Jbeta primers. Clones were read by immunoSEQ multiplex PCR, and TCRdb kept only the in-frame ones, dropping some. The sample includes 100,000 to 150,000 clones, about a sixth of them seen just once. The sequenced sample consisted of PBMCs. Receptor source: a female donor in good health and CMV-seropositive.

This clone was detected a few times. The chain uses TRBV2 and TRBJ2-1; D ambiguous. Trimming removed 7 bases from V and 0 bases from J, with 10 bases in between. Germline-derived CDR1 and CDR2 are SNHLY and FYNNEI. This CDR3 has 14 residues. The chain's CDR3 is CASKDWSSYNEQFF. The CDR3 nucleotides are TGTGCCAGCAAAGACTGGAGCTCCTACAATGAGCAGTTCTTC.

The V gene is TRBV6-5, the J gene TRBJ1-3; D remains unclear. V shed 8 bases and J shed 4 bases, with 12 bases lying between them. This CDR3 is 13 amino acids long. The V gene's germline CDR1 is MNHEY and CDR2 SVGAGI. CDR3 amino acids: CASVGVGGNTIYF. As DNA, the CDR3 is TGTGCCAGCGTCGGGGTAGGAGGAAACACCATATATTTT.

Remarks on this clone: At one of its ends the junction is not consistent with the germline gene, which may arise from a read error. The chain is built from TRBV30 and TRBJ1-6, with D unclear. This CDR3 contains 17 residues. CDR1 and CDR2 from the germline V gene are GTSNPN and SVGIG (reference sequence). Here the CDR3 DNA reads TGTGCCTGGCGTGTTGGGCGGACCAGTGCCGAGGGTCCACCCCTCCACTTT. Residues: CAWRVGRTSAEGPPLHF.

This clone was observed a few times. CDR3 DNA sequence: TGTGCCAGCAGCCAAGATCGGTATCGGACAGAAGCTTTCTTT. Its protein is CASSQDRYRTEAFF. The V and J genes are TRBV4-2 and TRBJ1-1; D possibly corresponds to TRBD1 (5 bases). Germline loops: CDR1 LGHNA, CDR2 YNFKEQ. V was shortened by 0 bases and J by 8 bases, with 13 bases between the two germline ends. The CDR3 totals 14 residues.

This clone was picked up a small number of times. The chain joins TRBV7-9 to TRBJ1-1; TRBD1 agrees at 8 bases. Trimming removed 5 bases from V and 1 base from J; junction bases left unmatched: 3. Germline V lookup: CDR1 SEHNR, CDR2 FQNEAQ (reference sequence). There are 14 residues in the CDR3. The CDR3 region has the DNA TGTGCCAGCAGCCAGGACAGGGCGAACACTGAAGCTTTCTTT. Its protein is CASSQDRANTEAFF.

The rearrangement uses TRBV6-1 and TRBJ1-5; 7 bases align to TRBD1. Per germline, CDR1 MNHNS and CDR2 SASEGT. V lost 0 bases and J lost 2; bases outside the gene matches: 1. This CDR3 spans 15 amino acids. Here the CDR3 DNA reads TGTGCCAGCAGTGAAGCTACAGGGGGCAATCAGCCCCAGCATTTT. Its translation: CASSEATGGNQPQHF.

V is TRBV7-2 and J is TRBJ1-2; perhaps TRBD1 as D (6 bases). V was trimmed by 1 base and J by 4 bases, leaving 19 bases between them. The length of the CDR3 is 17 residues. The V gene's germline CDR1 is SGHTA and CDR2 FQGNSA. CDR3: CASSLGQAEGRSYGYTF. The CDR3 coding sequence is TGTGCCAGCAGCTTAGGACAGGCAGAGGGTAGAAGCTATGGCTACACCTTC.

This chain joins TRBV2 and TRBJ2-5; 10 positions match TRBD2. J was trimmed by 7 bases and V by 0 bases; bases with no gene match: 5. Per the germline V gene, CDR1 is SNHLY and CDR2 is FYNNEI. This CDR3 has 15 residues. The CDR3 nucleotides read TGTGCCAGCAGTGAAGCGTTAGGACTAGCGGTGACCCAGTACTTC. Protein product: CASSEALGLAVTQYF. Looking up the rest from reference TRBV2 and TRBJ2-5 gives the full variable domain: EPEVTQTPSHQVTQMGQEVILRCVPISNHLYFYWYRQILGQKVEFLVSFYNNEISEKSEIFDDQFSVERPDGSNFTLKIRSTKLEDSAMYFCASSEALGLAVTQYFGPGTRLLVL.

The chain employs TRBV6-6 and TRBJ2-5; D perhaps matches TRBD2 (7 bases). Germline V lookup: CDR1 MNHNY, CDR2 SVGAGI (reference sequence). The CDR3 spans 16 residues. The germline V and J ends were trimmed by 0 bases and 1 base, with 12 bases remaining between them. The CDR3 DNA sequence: TGTGCCAGCAGTTACTCGTCGCGGGGGCGCCAAGAGACCCAGTACTTC. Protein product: CASSYSSRGRQETQYF.

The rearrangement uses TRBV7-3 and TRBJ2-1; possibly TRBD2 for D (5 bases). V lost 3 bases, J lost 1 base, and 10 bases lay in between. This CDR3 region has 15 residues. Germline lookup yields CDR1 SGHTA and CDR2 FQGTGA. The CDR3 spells CASSLGGLSYNEQFF. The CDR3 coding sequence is TGTGCCAGCAGCTTGGGCGGGTTATCCTACAATGAGCAGTTCTTC.

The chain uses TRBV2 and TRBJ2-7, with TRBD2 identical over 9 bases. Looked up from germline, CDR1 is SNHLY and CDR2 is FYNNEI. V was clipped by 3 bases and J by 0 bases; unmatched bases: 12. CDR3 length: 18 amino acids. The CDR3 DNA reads TGTGCCAGCAGTGAGGGTATATCTAGCGGGATATTCTCCTACGAGCAGTACTTC. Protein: CASSEGISSGIFSYEQYF.

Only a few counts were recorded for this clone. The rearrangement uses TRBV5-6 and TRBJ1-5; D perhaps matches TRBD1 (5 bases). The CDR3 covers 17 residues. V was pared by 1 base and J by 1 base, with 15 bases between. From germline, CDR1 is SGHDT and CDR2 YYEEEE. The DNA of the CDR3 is TGTGCCAGCAGCTTGTCGGCAGGGTCAAGGAGCAATCAGCCCCAGCATTTT. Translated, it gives CASSLSAGSRSNQPQHF.

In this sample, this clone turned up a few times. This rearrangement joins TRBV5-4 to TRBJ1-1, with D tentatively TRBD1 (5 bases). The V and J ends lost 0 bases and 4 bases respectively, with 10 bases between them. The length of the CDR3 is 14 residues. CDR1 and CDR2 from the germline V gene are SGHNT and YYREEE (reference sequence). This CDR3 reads CASSLAQGSTEAFF. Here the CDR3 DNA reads TGTGCCAGCAGCTTGGCTCAGGGAAGCACTGAAGCTTTCTTT.

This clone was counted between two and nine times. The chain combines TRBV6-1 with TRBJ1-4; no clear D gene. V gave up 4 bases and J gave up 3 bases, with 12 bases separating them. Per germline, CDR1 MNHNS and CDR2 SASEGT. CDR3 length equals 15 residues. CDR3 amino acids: CASSGNEGPNEKLFF. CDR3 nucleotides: TGTGCCAGCAGTGGTAATGAGGGTCCTAATGAAAAACTGTTTTTT.

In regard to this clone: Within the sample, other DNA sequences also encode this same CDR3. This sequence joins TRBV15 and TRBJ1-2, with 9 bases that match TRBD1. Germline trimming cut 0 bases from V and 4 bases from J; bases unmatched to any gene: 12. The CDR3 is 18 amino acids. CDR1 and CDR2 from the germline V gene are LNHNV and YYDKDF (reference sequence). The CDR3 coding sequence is TGTGCCACCAGCAGAGATTGGGGGCGGGACAGGGTTGCCTATGGCTACACCTTC. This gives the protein CATSRDWGRDRVAYGYTF.

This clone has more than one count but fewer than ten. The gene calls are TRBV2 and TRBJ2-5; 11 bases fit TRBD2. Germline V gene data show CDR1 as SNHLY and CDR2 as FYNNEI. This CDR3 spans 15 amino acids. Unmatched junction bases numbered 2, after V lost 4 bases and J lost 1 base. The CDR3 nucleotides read TGTGCCAGCAGTGGACTAGCGGGGTTCCAAGAGACCCAGTACTTC. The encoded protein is CASSGLAGFQETQYF.

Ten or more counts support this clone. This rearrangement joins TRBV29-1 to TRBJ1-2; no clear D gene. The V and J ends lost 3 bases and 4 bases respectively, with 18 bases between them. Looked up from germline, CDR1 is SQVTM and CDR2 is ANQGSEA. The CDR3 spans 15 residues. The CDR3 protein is CSVEGRVEGAYGYTF. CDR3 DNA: TGCAGCGTTGAGGGTAGGGTGGAGGGTGCCTATGGCTACACCTTC. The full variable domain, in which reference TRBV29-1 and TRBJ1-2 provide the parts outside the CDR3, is SAVISQKPSRDICQRGTSLTIQCQVDSQVTMMFWYRQQPGQSLTLIATANQGSEATYESGFVIDKFPISRPNLTFSTLTVSNMSPEDSSIYLCSVEGRVEGAYGYTFGSGTRLTVV.

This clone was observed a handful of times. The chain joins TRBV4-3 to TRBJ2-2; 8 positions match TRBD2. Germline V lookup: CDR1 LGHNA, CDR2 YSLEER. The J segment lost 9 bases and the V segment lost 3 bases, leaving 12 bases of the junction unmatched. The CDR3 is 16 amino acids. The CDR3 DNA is TGCGCCAGCAGCCAGGAAGCAAATGCGGGAGGCAGGGAGCTGTTTTTT. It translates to CASSQEANAGGRELFF.

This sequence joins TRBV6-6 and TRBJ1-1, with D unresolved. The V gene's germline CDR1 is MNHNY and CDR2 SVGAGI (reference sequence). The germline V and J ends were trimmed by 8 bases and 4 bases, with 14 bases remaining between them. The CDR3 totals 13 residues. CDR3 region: CASSLPRFTEAFF. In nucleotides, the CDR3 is TGTGCCAGCTCACTCCCACGGTTCACTGAAGCTTTCTTT.

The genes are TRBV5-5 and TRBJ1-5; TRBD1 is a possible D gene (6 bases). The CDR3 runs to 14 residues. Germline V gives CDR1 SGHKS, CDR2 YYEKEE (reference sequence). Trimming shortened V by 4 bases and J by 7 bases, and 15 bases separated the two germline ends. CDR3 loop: CASSPGVGRQPQHF. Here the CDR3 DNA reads TGTGCCAGCAGCCCAGGGGTTGGACGGCAGCCCCAGCATTTT.

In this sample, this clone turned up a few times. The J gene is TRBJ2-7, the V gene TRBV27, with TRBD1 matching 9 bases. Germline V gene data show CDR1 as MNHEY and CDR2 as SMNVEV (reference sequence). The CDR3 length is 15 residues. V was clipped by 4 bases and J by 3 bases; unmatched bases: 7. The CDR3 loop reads CASSSSGQGNYEQYF. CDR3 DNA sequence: TGTGCCAGCAGTTCGTCGGGACAGGGCAACTACGAGCAGTACTTC.

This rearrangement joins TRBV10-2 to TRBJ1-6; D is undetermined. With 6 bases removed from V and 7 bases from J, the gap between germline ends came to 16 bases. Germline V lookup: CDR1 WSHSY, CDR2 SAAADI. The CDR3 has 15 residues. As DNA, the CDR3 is TGCGCCAGCAGCCGAAATATAATCGGGAATTCACCCCTCCACTTT. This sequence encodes CASSRNIIGNSPLHF.

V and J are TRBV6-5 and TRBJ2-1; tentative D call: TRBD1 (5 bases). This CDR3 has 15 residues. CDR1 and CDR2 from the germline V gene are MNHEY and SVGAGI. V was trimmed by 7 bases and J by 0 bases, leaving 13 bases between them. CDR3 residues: CASIQKQGSYNEQFF. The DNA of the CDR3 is TGTGCCAGCATACAGAAGCAGGGCTCCTACAATGAGCAGTTCTTC.